This is a list of T cell receptor beta chains from one sample in a study of cytomegalovirus exposure and HLA in healthy donors. Method: immunoSEQ multiplex PCR; TCRdb's copy keeps in-frame clones and lacks some. The data contain 120,000 to 150,000 clones, over 70% of them seen just once; the ten biggest clones take up nearly 7%. Sequences were obtained from PBMCs. These receptors were collected from a middle-aged man in good health and CMV-seropositive. Both conserved end residues are part of each CDR3. Each record gives: V gene, D gene, J gene, clone size, CDR3 protein, CDR3 DNA. D genes are given only for firm matches. Not every row has a clone size; where given, it reads once, few, many or a size class.

TRBV5-1	TRBD2	TRBJ2-3	once	CASSLETSGGRTDTQYF	TGCGCCAGCAGCTTGGAGACTAGCGGGGGACGCACAGATACGCAGTATTTT
TRBV7-8	TRBD1	TRBJ1-1	-	CASSLSIGQGVMNTEAFF	TGTGCCAGCAGCTTAAGTATCGGACAGGGGGTCATGAACACTGAAGCTTTCTTT
TRBV5-6	TRBD2	TRBJ2-7	-	CASSLRRGAQSRFYEQYF	TGTGCCAGCAGCTTGAGGCGGGGGGCCCAATCAAGGTTCTACGAGCAGTACTTC
TRBV5-4	TRBD2	TRBJ2-3	-	CASSNTAGWADTQYF	TGTGCCAGCAGCAACACAGCGGGGTGGGCAGATACGCAGTATTTT
TRBV4-3	-	TRBJ1-1	-	CASSQWGLNTEAFF	TGCGCCAGCAGCCAATGGGGGCTGAACACTGAAGCTTTCTTT
TRBV4-3	TRBD2	TRBJ2-7	-	CASSQAHVRGESYYEQYF	TGCGCCAGCAGCCAAGCCCACGTTCGGGGGGAGAGCTACTACGAGCAGTACTTC
TRBV11-3	-	TRBJ2-2	once	CASSLEGANTGELFF	TGTGCCAGCAGCTTAGAAGGGGCAAACACCGGGGAGCTGTTTTTT
TRBV19	-	TRBJ1-5	-	CASSPDWGQVQPQHF	TGTGCCAGTAGTCCCGATTGGGGGCAGGTCCAGCCCCAGCATTTT
TRBV5-4	TRBD1	TRBJ1-2	-	CASSWDRGDYTF	TGTGCCAGCAGCTGGGACAGGGGAGACTACACCTTC
TRBV6-5	TRBD1	TRBJ2-7	-	CASSYDGQGSYEQYF	TGTGCCAGCAGTTACGACGGACAGGGATCCTACGAGCAGTACTTC
TRBV7-8	TRBD1	TRBJ1-5	-	CASSPRQGVGQPQHF	TGTGCCAGCAGCCCCCGACAGGGGGTCGGTCAGCCCCAGCATTTT
TRBV6-5	-	TRBJ1-1	-	CASSYRSAGGSTEAFF	TGTGCCAGCAGTTACAGGTCCGCGGGGGGGAGCACTGAAGCTTTCTTT
TRBV19	-	TRBJ1-5	-	CASSWATDYQPQHF	TGTGCCAGTAGTTGGGCGACAGACTATCAGCCCCAGCATTTT
TRBV7-2	-	TRBJ1-3	-	CASSSNSGNTIYF	TGTGCCAGCAGCTCCAACTCTGGAAACACCATATATTTT
TRBV2	TRBD2	TRBJ2-1	-	CASRTGLNYNEQFF	TGTGCCAGCAGAACGGGACTAAACTACAATGAGCAGTTCTTC
TRBV28	-	TRBJ2-1	-	CASSFSSYNEQFF	TGTGCCAGCAGTTTTAGCTCCTACAATGAGCAGTTCTTC